Listed below are T cell receptor beta chains from one sample, sequenced in a study of control samples from healthy donors and cancer patients. TCRdb's copy holds only in-frame clones and misses some; the assay was immunoSEQ multiplex PCR. Counted here are about 80,000 clones, 88% occurring once; the ten biggest clones make up around 5.4%. The sequencing input was blood. The source is a woman in her fifties or sixties in good health. Both conserved end residues are part of each CDR3. D genes are given only for firm matches. Some rows mark clone size as missing; the rest say once, few, many or name a class of expanded clone.

DNA: TGTGCCAGCAGTTTGATCCGTGACGAGCAGTACTTC
CDR3: CASSLIRDEQYF
V: TRBV12-3/TRBV12-4
D: .
J: TRBJ2-7
size: once

DNA: TGTGCCATTGCGGGACAGGAAGCTTTCTTT
CDR3: CAIAGQEAFF
V: TRBV2
D: TRBD1
J: TRBJ1-1
size: .

DNA: TGTGCCAGCAGCGATCCGGGACAGGGCAATGAGCAGTTCTTC
CDR3: CASSDPGQGNEQFF
V: TRBV9
D: TRBD1
J: TRBJ2-1
size: once

DNA: TGTGCCACCCATCCGACTAGCGGGGGACGCACAGATACGCAGTATTTT
CDR3: CATHPTSGGRTDTQYF
V: TRBV19
D: TRBD2
J: TRBJ2-3
size: .

DNA: TGTGCCAGCAGCCAACAACTGACAGGGGCCGGAAACACCATATATTTT
CDR3: CASSQQLTGAGNTIYF
V: TRBV3-1/TRBV3-2
D: TRBD1
J: TRBJ1-3
size: .

DNA: TGCGCCAGCAGCACCGCCCCCAGGGCAGGTCCCTACGAGCAGTACTTC
CDR3: CASSTAPRAGPYEQYF
V: TRBV5-1
D: .
J: TRBJ2-7
size: .

DNA: TGTGCCAGCAGCCAAGGCAGGGGTTACGGAAACACCATATATTTT
CDR3: CASSQGRGYGNTIYF
V: TRBV3-1/TRBV3-2
D: .
J: TRBJ1-3
size: .

DNA: TGTGCCAGCAGCTTAGGACAGGGGATTCTATATGGCTACACCTTC
CDR3: CASSLGQGILYGYTF
V: TRBV7-9
D: TRBD1
J: TRBJ1-2
size: .

DNA: TGTGCCAGTAAAAGACAACAGGGGGCCGGGGAGCTGTTTTTT
CDR3: CASKRQQGAGELFF
V: TRBV6-5
D: TRBD1
J: TRBJ2-2
size: .

DNA: TGTGCCAGCACTGAAGATGCAACTAATGAAAAACTGTTTTTT
CDR3: CASTEDATNEKLFF
V: TRBV6-1
D: .
J: TRBJ1-4
size: .

DNA: TGTGCCTGGAGTTGGGGATCGAACACTGAAGCTTTCTTT
CDR3: CAWSWGSNTEAFF
V: TRBV30
D: .
J: TRBJ1-1
size: .

DNA: TGTGCCAGCAGCCCCCTCCTGTCGGGACTAGCGGGGGGGCCGCCGAATGAGCAGTTCTTC
CDR3: CASSPLLSGLAGGPPNEQFF
V: TRBV9
D: TRBD2
J: TRBJ2-1
size: .

DNA: TGTGCCAGCAGCTTAGGGCCGGGAGGCGATACGCAGTATTTT
CDR3: CASSLGPGGDTQYF
V: TRBV7-2
D: TRBD2
J: TRBJ2-3
size: once

DNA: TGTGCCAGCAGCCCAAGTGGACAGCGAGACGGGGAGCTGTTTTTT
CDR3: CASSPSGQRDGELFF
V: TRBV7-2
D: .
J: TRBJ2-2
size: .

DNA: TGTGCCAGCAGCTATGAGTTTGTGGGGACTGAAGCTTTCTTT
CDR3: CASSYEFVGTEAFF
V: TRBV3-1/TRBV3-2
D: .
J: TRBJ1-1
size: .

DNA: TGTGCCAGCAGCCAAGGGCAGGTGAGGTCATGGGGCTACACCTTC
CDR3: CASSQGQVRSWGYTF
V: TRBV4-2
D: .
J: TRBJ1-2
size: .

DNA: TGTGCCAGCAGCCTTATGCAGGGTGTAAACACCATATATTTT
CDR3: CASSLMQGVNTIYF
V: TRBV5-4
D: .
J: TRBJ1-3
size: few

DNA: TGTGCCAGCAGCTTAAAGGGCTCTGGGGCCAACGTCCTGACTTTC
CDR3: CASSLKGSGANVLTF
V: TRBV7-2
D: .
J: TRBJ2-6
size: .

DNA: TGTGCCAGCAGCTCAGGGACAGGGCGCCAGAACACTGAAGCTTTCTTT
CDR3: CASSSGTGRQNTEAFF
V: TRBV5-6
D: TRBD1
J: TRBJ1-1
size: .

DNA: TGTGCCAGCAGTGAACTCCCCTGGCAGGGAGCTTTCTTT
CDR3: CASSELPWQGAFF
V: TRBV6-1
D: .
J: TRBJ1-1
size: .

DNA: TGTGCCAGCAGCGCAGGCGGTAGCCAGTACTTC
CDR3: CASSAGGSQYF
V: TRBV14
D: .
J: TRBJ2-5
size: .

DNA: TGTGCCAGCAGCGTAGCTGAAGGAGGTGGGGGCTACACCTTC
CDR3: CASSVAEGGGGYTF
V: TRBV9
D: .
J: TRBJ1-2
size: .

DNA: TGTGCCAGCAGCCAAGTTTTGACCGGGACTAGCTCAGATACGCAGTATTTT
CDR3: CASSQVLTGTSSDTQYF
V: TRBV3-1/TRBV3-2
D: TRBD2
J: TRBJ2-3
size: .

DNA: TGTGCCAGCAGTTTGAACAGGGGAAATGAGCAGTTCTTC
CDR3: CASSLNRGNEQFF
V: TRBV27
D: TRBD1
J: TRBJ2-1
size: .

DNA: TGTGCCAGCAGCCCCGAGGGGTTGACGGCTTTCTTT
CDR3: CASSPEGLTAFF
V: TRBV7-9
D: .
J: TRBJ1-1
size: few

DNA: TGTGCCAGCAGTGACACCCCTTCCCTAAACACTGAAGCTTTCTTT
CDR3: CASSDTPSLNTEAFF
V: TRBV2
D: .
J: TRBJ1-1
size: few

DNA: TGTGCCAGCAGTGAAGTCGAATACTACACAGATACGCAGTATTTT
CDR3: CASSEVEYYTDTQYF
V: TRBV6-1
D: .
J: TRBJ2-3
size: .

DNA: TGTGCCAGCAGCTTGGGGCAGTTCATGAACACTGAAGCTTTCTTT
CDR3: CASSLGQFMNTEAFF
V: TRBV5-5
D: .
J: TRBJ1-1
size: .

DNA: TGTGCCAGCCGAAACGGGGGGGAGTTCTATGGCTACACCTTC
CDR3: CASRNGGEFYGYTF
V: TRBV2
D: .
J: TRBJ1-2
size: .

DNA: TGTGCCAGCAGTATGGAGGGTTCGTACAATCAGCCCCAGCATTTT
CDR3: CASSMEGSYNQPQHF
V: TRBV6-5
D: .
J: TRBJ1-5
size: .

DNA: TGTGCCAGCATCCAAGGACCTCGAGGAGCCAAAAACATTCAGTACTTC
CDR3: CASIQGPRGAKNIQYF
V: TRBV2
D: .
J: TRBJ2-4
size: .

DNA: TGTGCCAGCAGCGGATACAGGGGCGGGAGCACTGAAGCTTTCTTT
CDR3: CASSGYRGGSTEAFF
V: TRBV9
D: TRBD1
J: TRBJ1-1
size: .

DNA: TGTGCCAGCAGCGGGACACCTTATCAGCCCCAGCATTTT
CDR3: CASSGTPYQPQHF
V: TRBV5-6
D: .
J: TRBJ1-5
size: .

DNA: TGTGCCAGCAGCTTTGGGGGGCGTGAGCAGTACTTC
CDR3: CASSFGGREQYF
V: TRBV11-3
D: .
J: TRBJ2-7
size: once

DNA: TGCGCCAGCAGCCCTACGAGCACTGAAGCTTTCTTT
CDR3: CASSPTSTEAFF
V: TRBV4-1
D: .
J: TRBJ1-1
size: .

DNA: TGTGCCAGCAGCGTAGATGGGAATTATAATTCACCCCTCCACTTT
CDR3: CASSVDGNYNSPLHF
V: TRBV6-5
D: .
J: TRBJ1-6
size: .

DNA: TGTGCCAGCAGTAAGGGACAGGGGCGGGAAAAACTGTTTTTT
CDR3: CASSKGQGREKLFF
V: TRBV28
D: TRBD1
J: TRBJ1-4
size: .

DNA: TGTGCCAGCAGGCAGGGACAGGCAATGAACTATGGCTACACCTTC
CDR3: CASRQGQAMNYGYTF
V: TRBV5-4
D: TRBD1
J: TRBJ1-2
size: .

DNA: TGTGCCAGCAGCTTGGCGTTGAGGTCCTCTGGGGCCAACGTCCTGACTTTC
CDR3: CASSLALRSSGANVLTF
V: TRBV5-8
D: .
J: TRBJ2-6
size: once

DNA: TGTGCTAGTGGTTTGGAGAGACAATACCTTTCGAACGAGCAGTACTTC
CDR3: CASGLERQYLSNEQYF
V: TRBV12-5
D: .
J: TRBJ2-7
size: .

DNA: TGTGCCAGCAGGGACAGGGAGGTTAACGAGCAGTACTTC
CDR3: CASRDREVNEQYF
V: TRBV6-5
D: TRBD1
J: TRBJ2-7
size: .

DNA: TGCAGCGTTGAACAGGGGTGGAACACTGAAGCTTTCTTT
CDR3: CSVEQGWNTEAFF
V: TRBV29-1
D: .
J: TRBJ1-1
size: once

DNA: TGTGCCAGCAGCCCTCGAAGGGACAGCTCCACCGGGGAGCTGTTTTTT
CDR3: CASSPRRDSSTGELFF
V: TRBV4-2
D: TRBD1
J: TRBJ2-2
size: .

DNA: TGCGCCAGCAGCGCCGGTCCTAATGAGCAGTTCTTC
CDR3: CASSAGPNEQFF
V: TRBV5-1
D: .
J: TRBJ2-1
size: .

DNA: TGCGCCAGCAGCCAAGATAAGGGCCTAGCGTCCACCGGGGAGCTGTTTTTT
CDR3: CASSQDKGLASTGELFF
V: TRBV4-1
D: .
J: TRBJ2-2
size: .

DNA: TGTGCCAGCAGTGAAGTCGGCCCCGGGCCACCCCTCCACTTT
CDR3: CASSEVGPGPPLHF
V: TRBV2
D: .
J: TRBJ1-6
size: .

DNA: TGTGCCAGCAGCCAAGGGGGACTAACAGATACGCAGTATTTT
CDR3: CASSQGGLTDTQYF
V: TRBV4-2
D: TRBD2
J: TRBJ2-3
size: .

DNA: TGTGCCAGCAGTTCAGCCTCGGACAGGCACATTCAGTACTTC
CDR3: CASSSASDRHIQYF
V: TRBV6-2/TRBV6-3
D: TRBD1
J: TRBJ2-4
size: .